This T cell receptor (beta chain) appears in the sequencing data of a study of blood T cell repertoires in COVID-19. Across the study: The United States, Italy and Spain were the sources of the acute and convalescent COVID-19 samples. Sample material is recorded as cDNA or gDNA derived from T cells, B-cell-depleted T cells, or PBMCs.

In the original workflow: From reference gene primer amplification, estimates of nucleated cell counts were derived. Profiling relied on immunoSEQ multiplex PCR, and the TCRdb table lists in-frame clones only, not all of them. The V and J calls and the clone size are those of that table, but D and trimming were determined from the DNA. The sample includes about 65,000 clones, 82% of them seen just once. This CDR3 has 16 residues. Germline assignment: CDR1 LNHNV and CDR2 YYDKDF (reference sequence). Trimming removed 3 bases from V and 5 bases from J, with 19 bases in between. The chain links TRBV15 to TRBJ1-1; the D is unclear. The clonotype originates from a human donor in a cohort sampled during active COVID-19. Sequencing was carried out using peripheral blood. The CDR3 reads CATSSPGSAWLTEAFF. For the CDR3, the DNA is TGTGCCACCAGCAGTCCCGGGTCGGCTTGGTTGACTGAAGCTTTCTTT.